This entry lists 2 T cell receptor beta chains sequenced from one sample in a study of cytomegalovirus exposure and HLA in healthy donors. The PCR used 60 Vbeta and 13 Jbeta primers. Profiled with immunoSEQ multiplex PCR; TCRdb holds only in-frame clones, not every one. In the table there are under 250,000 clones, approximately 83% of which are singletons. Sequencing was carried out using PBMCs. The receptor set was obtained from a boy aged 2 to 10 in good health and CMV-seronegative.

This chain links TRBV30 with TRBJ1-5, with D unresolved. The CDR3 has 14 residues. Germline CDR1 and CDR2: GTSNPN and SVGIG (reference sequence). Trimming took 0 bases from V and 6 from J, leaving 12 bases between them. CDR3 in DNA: TGTGCCTGGAGTGTGGGAGTGGGGATTCAGCCCCAGCATTTT. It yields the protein CAWSVGVGIQPQHF.

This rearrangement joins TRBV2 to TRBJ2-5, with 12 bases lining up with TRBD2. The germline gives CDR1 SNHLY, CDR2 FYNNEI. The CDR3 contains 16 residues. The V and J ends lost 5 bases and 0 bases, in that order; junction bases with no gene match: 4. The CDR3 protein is CASSTGLAGNQETQYF. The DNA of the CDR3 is TGTGCCAGCAGTACAGGACTAGCGGGGAACCAAGAGACCCAGTACTTC.